A selection of T cell receptor beta chains follows, all from one sample in a study of blood T cell repertoires in COVID-19. Assay: immunoSEQ multiplex PCR; the TCRdb copy retains only in-frame clones and omits some. The repertoire holds more than 150,000 clones, over 70% seen once, with about 18% in the top ten. The sample consisted of peripheral blood. Every receptor here comes from a man aged 55 to 70 with active or convalescent COVID-19. The CDR3 runs from the conserved cysteine through the conserved F or W. The D gene is left open where the match is weak. Only some rows state a clone size, as once, few, many or a class for expanded clones.

TRBV15	TRBD2	NA	TRBJ2-7	TGTGCCACCAGCAGAGATCCCGGCGGTGGCGGGAGATCCTACGAGCAGTACTTC	CATSRDPGGGGRSYEQYF
TRBV28	NA	NA	TRBJ2-7	TGTGCCAGCAGGCCCCCCGGCGCAGGGCGAAGGGAGCAGTACTTC	CASRPPGAGRREQYF
TRBV19	TRBD1	NA	TRBJ1-1	TGTGCCAGTAGTACTGGGACAGGGGTTAGTACTGAAGCTTTCTTT	CASSTGTGVSTEAFF
TRBV19	NA	few	TRBJ1-2	TGTGCCAGTAGCCTACGAGGGCTCAGCGGCTACACCTTC	CASSLRGLSGYTF
TRBV28	TRBD2	NA	TRBJ2-3	TGTGCCAGCAGTCCGTGGACTAGCGGGAGCACAGATACGCAGTATTTT	CASSPWTSGSTDTQYF
TRBV7-9	TRBD2	NA	TRBJ2-7	TGTGCCAGCAGCTTAGCTGACACTGGCGGGAGGTTGGACGAGCAGTACTTC	CASSLADTGGRLDEQYF
TRBV15	TRBD1	NA	TRBJ1-1	TGTGCCACCAGCAGACTCCGACAGGGTGGGACTGAAGCTTTCTTT	CATSRLRQGGTEAFF
TRBV5-8	TRBD1	once	TRBJ2-5	TGTGCCAGCAGCTCCCGGACAGGGTTGGAGACCCAGTACTTC	CASSSRTGLETQYF
TRBV11-2	TRBD1	NA	TRBJ2-7	TGTGCCAGCAGCTCCCCCGGGACAGGGGTCTTAGAGCAGTACTTC	CASSSPGTGVLEQYF
TRBV4-2	TRBD2	NA	TRBJ2-1	TGTGCCAGCAGCCAAACAGCGGGAGAGGACAATGAGCAGTTCTTC	CASSQTAGEDNEQFF
TRBV7-9	TRBD1	few	TRBJ1-1	TGTGCCAGCAGCCCACAAACAGGGGACACTGAAGCTTTCTTT	CASSPQTGDTEAFF
TRBV11-3	TRBD1	NA	TRBJ2-7	TGTGCCAGCAGCCCCGGGACAGGGGGCTCCTACGAGCAGTACTTC	CASSPGTGGSYEQYF
TRBV5-1	TRBD1	NA	TRBJ2-3	TGCGCCAGCAGCTTGGTGACAGGGGGCCCAGATACGCAGTATTTT	CASSLVTGGPDTQYF
TRBV7-9	NA	NA	TRBJ2-7	TGTGCCAGCAGCTTAGGAGGAGGGGGCGACGAGCAGTACTTC	CASSLGGGGDEQYF
TRBV7-8	NA	NA	TRBJ2-2	TGTGCCAGCAGCCCCCGGGAGAAATCGAACACCGGGGAGCTGTTTTTT	CASSPREKSNTGELFF
TRBV7-6	TRBD2	few	TRBJ2-3	TGTGCCAGCAGCCCTGGGACTAGCGGACATGGGACAGATACGCAGTATTTT	CASSPGTSGHGTDTQYF
TRBV6-5	TRBD1	NA	TRBJ2-3	TGTGCCAGCAGGGCACCGACAGGGGGCACAGATACGCAGTATTTT	CASRAPTGGTDTQYF
TRBV7-2	TRBD2	NA	TRBJ2-7	TGTGCCAGCAGCCCAAGGAGGGCGGGGGTCTACGAGCAGTACTTC	CASSPRRAGVYEQYF
TRBV3-1/TRBV3-2	NA	NA	TRBJ1-5	TGTGCCAGCAGCCAAGCGAGCAATCAGCCCCAGCATTTT	CASSQASNQPQHF
TRBV7-9	NA	few	TRBJ1-6	TGTGCCAGCAGCCCGGGGCCACAGGGCATAGTCCACTTT	CASSPGPQGIVHF
TRBV9	TRBD1	NA	TRBJ1-1	TGTGCCAGCAGCGTGGGACAGGAGGGTGAAGCTTTCTTT	CASSVGQEGEAFF
TRBV11-2	NA	NA	TRBJ2-1	TGTGCCAGCAGCTTAGATCTCAGGGGTAATGAGCAGTTCTTC	CASSLDLRGNEQFF
TRBV4-3	NA	NA	TRBJ1-6	TGCGCCAGCAGCCAAGGTATAGGGAGAAATTCACCCCTCCACTTT	CASSQGIGRNSPLHF
TRBV7-3	TRBD2	NA	TRBJ2-3	TGTGCCAGCAGCCAAGGACTAGCGGCCTTCACAGATACGCAGTATTTT	CASSQGLAAFTDTQYF
TRBV27	TRBD1	NA	TRBJ2-1	TGTGCCAGCAAAGGGGGCAGGGGCTCCTACAATGAGCAGTTCTTC	CASKGGRGSYNEQFF
TRBV5-1	NA	NA	TRBJ1-1	TGCGCCAGCAGCTTGGGTCGGACAATGAACACTGAAGCTTTCTTT	CASSLGRTMNTEAFF
TRBV29-1	NA	NA	TRBJ1-2	TGCAGCGTTGACGCGGGGGAAGGCGGCTACACCTTC	CSVDAGEGGYTF
TRBV19	NA	once	TRBJ1-1	TGTGCCAGTAGTATAACAGGTCGGGACACTGAAGCTTTCTTT	CASSITGRDTEAFF
TRBV19	TRBD1	NA	TRBJ1-5	TGTGCCAGTAGCGACCTTGGGACAGGGGGTGTTGGTAGCAATCAGCCCCAGCATTTT	CASSDLGTGGVGSNQPQHF
TRBV11-3	TRBD2	NA	TRBJ2-3	TGTGCCAGCAGCTTATCGAGTACTAGCGGGGCCGATACGCAGTATTTT	CASSLSSTSGADTQYF
TRBV19	NA	once	TRBJ2-1	TGTGCCAGTACCTCAAGGGGCAGATCAGAGCAGTTCTTC	CASTSRGRSEQFF
TRBV2	NA	NA	TRBJ2-3	TGTGCCAGCAGACGGGAGTCAGAAGATACGCAGTATTTT	CASRRESEDTQYF
TRBV4-2	NA	NA	TRBJ2-5	TGTGCCAGCAGCCAAGAGGTCGGGCGCGGACTAACAGAGACCCAGTACTTC	CASSQEVGRGLTETQYF
TRBV3-1/TRBV3-2	TRBD2	NA	TRBJ2-1	TGTGCCAGCAGCCAACCACGCGGGGCGGGAGGGCTAGAGAATGAGCAGTTCTTC	CASSQPRGAGGLENEQFF
TRBV7-2	TRBD1	few	TRBJ2-2	TGTGCCAGCAGCTCATACAGGGGGCCGGACACCGGGGAGCTGTTTTTT	CASSSYRGPDTGELFF
TRBV29-1	TRBD2	NA	TRBJ2-1	TGCAGCGTTGTGTATCGACTAGCGGGAGGGGAGCAGTTCTTC	CSVVYRLAGGEQFF
TRBV5-1	NA	NA	TRBJ2-6	TGCGCCAGCAGCTTACAGTACTCTGGGGCCAACGTCCTGACTTTC	CASSLQYSGANVLTF